Presented here are 18 T cell receptor beta chains from one specimen sequenced in a study of long-term antiretroviral therapy in people with HIV. The assay used was immunoSEQ (version v3.0), run at survey level. Clones were sequenced by immunoSEQ multiplex PCR, and TCRdb holds only the in-frame ones, with some missing. The repertoire includes over 15,000 clones, roughly four fifths of them detected once, and approximately 8.3% sits in the top ten. Sequences were derived from unsorted PBMCs, sampled 0.3 years after starting antiretroviral therapy. All receptors derive from a man younger than 30 with HIV.

The chain is built from TRBV28 and TRBJ1-5; D perhaps matches TRBD1 (5 bases). The germline CDR1 and CDR2 sequences are MDHEN and SYDVKM. V was trimmed by 7 bases and J by 4 bases, leaving 8 bases between them. The CDR3 consists of 12 residues. DNA for the CDR3: TGTGCCAGCACCTGGGGGAATCAGCCCCAGCATTTT. Its protein is CASTWGNQPQHF.

This chain connects TRBV9 to TRBJ2-5; TRBD2 aligns across 11 bases. V lost 0 bases to trimming and J lost 1 base; unmatched junction nucleotides: 5. The germline V gene has CDR1 SGDLS and CDR2 YYNGEE. The CDR3 has 17 residues. CDR3 loop: CASSVAGTSGGQETQYF. CDR3 DNA: TGTGCCAGCAGCGTAGCCGGTACTAGCGGGGGCCAAGAGACCCAGTACTTC.

This sequence joins TRBV9 and TRBJ1-1, with D tentatively TRBD1 (6 bases). The CDR3 extends over 16 amino acids. The ends were cut back, 0 bases at V and 3 bases at J, with 15 bases in the middle. The germline CDR1 and CDR2 sequences are SGDLS and YYNGEE. CDR3 bases: TGTGCCAGCAGCGTAGCCCCAGGGGTTAAGGACACTGAAGCTTTCTTT. Translated, it gives CASSVAPGVKDTEAFF.

The rearrangement links TRBV19 to TRBJ1-2; D gene ambiguous. This CDR3 has 12 residues. V was trimmed by 5 bases and J by 5 bases, leaving 9 bases between them. CDR1 and CDR2 (germline): LNHDA, SQIVND (reference sequence). The CDR3 loop is CASSGEGYGYTF. CDR3 DNA: TGTGCCAGTAGTGGAGAGGGTTATGGCTACACCTTC. The whole variable domain, filled in from reference TRBV19 and TRBJ1-2, reads DGGITQSPKYLFRKEGQNVTLSCEQNLNHDAMYWYRQDPGQGLRLIYYSQIVNDFQKGDIAEGYSVSREKKESFPLTVTSAQKNPTAFYLCASSGEGYGYTFGSGTRLTVV.

A few counts support this clone. The chain uses TRBV30 and TRBJ1-5, with D tentatively TRBD1 (5 bases). V was shortened by 1 base and J by 2 bases, with 6 bases between the two germline ends. The CDR3 runs 13 residues. Per germline, CDR1 GTSNPN and CDR2 SVGIG (reference sequence). Here the CDR3 DNA reads TGTGCCTGGAGTGCGGGGGGCAATCAGCCCCAGCATTTT. Encoded protein: CAWSAGGNQPQHF.

This sequence joins TRBV1 and TRBJ2-1; TRBD1 was called by the table and not checked on the DNA. TRBV1 is a pseudogene. CDR3 length: 16 amino acids. The CDR3 bases are TGCACCTGGGAGGTAGGGCCGGGACAGGGCTACAATGAGCAGTTCTTC. Protein product: CTWEVGPGQGYNEQFF.

The chain carries TRBV2 and TRBJ1-1; D gene ambiguous. The germline gives CDR1 SNHLY, CDR2 FYNNEI. The V end was cut by 6 bases, the J end by 2 bases, with 4 bases between. This CDR3 has 11 residues. The CDR3 is CASRSNTEAFF. CDR3 bases: TGTGCCAGCAGGTCCAACACTGAAGCTTTCTTT. Complete variable domain (other parts from reference TRBV2 and TRBJ1-1): EPEVTQTPSHQVTQMGQEVILRCVPISNHLYFYWYRQILGQKVEFLVSFYNNEISEKSEIFDDQFSVERPDGSNFTLKIRSTKLEDSAMYFCASRSNTEAFFGQGTRLTVV.

V gene TRBV11-2 combines with J gene TRBJ2-5; D remains ambiguous. The germline gives CDR1 SGHAT, CDR2 FQNNGV. The CDR3 totals 11 residues. Trimming removed 1 base from V and 9 bases from J, with 6 bases in between. The CDR3 spells CASSLGSAQYF. CDR3 coding DNA: TGTGCCAGCAGCTTAGGTTCGGCCCAGTACTTC. The whole variable domain, remainder taken from reference TRBV11-2 and TRBJ2-5, is EAGVAQSPRYKIIEKRQSVAFWCNPISGHATLYWYQQILGQGPKLLIQFQNNGVVDDSQLPKDRFSAERLKGVDSTLKIQPAKLEDSAVYLCASSLGSAQYFGPGTRLLVL.

This clone has just one count. The chain is built from TRBV7-8 and TRBJ1-5; 9 bases line up with TRBD1. CDR1 and CDR2 from the germline V gene are SGHVS and FQNEAQ. The trim removed 3 bases at V and 10 bases at J, leaving 13 bases unmatched. This CDR3 is 16 amino acids long. The CDR3 loop is CASSFHAGQGPQPQHF. The CDR3 DNA reads as TGTGCCAGCAGCTTTCACGCGGGACAGGGCCCTCAACCCCAGCATTTT.

The chain links TRBV10-3 to TRBJ1-1; tentative D call: TRBD1 (5 bases). V was clipped by 0 bases and J by 6 bases, with 14 bases between them. This CDR3 spans 15 amino acids. Per germline, CDR1 ENHRY and CDR2 SYGVKD. This chain's CDR3 is CAISESSGGGAEAFF. As DNA, the CDR3 is TGTGCCATCAGTGAGTCGAGTGGGGGTGGGGCTGAAGCTTTCTTT.

The rearrangement uses TRBV19 and TRBJ1-3, with D unresolved. The germline V and J ends were trimmed by 4 bases and 0 bases, with 7 bases remaining between them. The CDR3 extends over 14 amino acids. Germline-derived CDR1 and CDR2 are LNHDA and SQIVND (reference sequence). The CDR3 sequence is CASSKRNSGNTIYF. CDR3 sequence (DNA): TGTGCCAGTAGTAAAAGAAACTCTGGAAACACCATATATTTT.

The CDR3 is CASSLEGSGGGETQYF. The CDR3 region has the DNA TGCGCCAGCAGCTTGGAGGGTAGCGGGGGCGGTGAGACCCAGTACTTC. The rearrangement uses TRBV5-1 and TRBJ2-5, with 9 bases fitting TRBD2. V lost 0 bases, J lost 5 bases, and 8 bases stayed unmatched. The CDR3 is made up of 16 amino acids. In germline, CDR1 is SGHRS, CDR2 YFSETQ.

This clone turned up a few times. The V call is TRBV2, the J call TRBJ1-6, with D hard to call. V shed 2 bases and J shed 0 bases, with 14 bases lying between them. The germline gives CDR1 SNHLY, CDR2 FYNNEI. The CDR3 is made up of 18 amino acids. CDR3 protein: CASSETADTSSYNSPLHF. In nucleotides, the CDR3 is TGTGCCAGCAGTGAAACGGCAGATACGAGCTCCTATAATTCACCCCTCCACTTT.

V is TRBV7-9 and J is TRBJ2-2; TRBD1 matches at 10 bases. V lost 6 bases to trimming and J lost 6 bases; unmatched junction nucleotides: 7. Germline V gene lookup returns CDR1 SEHNR and CDR2 FQNEAQ (reference sequence). This CDR3 is 15 amino acids long. CDR3 DNA sequence: TGTGCCAGCAGTTCCCGGGACAGGGGATCCGGGGAGCTGTTTTTT. This codes for CASSSRDRGSGELFF. Based on the CDR3 plus reference TRBV7-9 and TRBJ2-2, the full variable domain is DTGVSQNPRHKITKRGQNVTFRCDPISEHNRLYWYRQTLGQGPEFLTYFQNEAQLEKSRLLSDRFSAERPKGSFSTLEIQRTEQGDSAMYLCASSSRDRGSGELFFGEGSRLTVL.

The V gene is TRBV6-1, the J gene TRBJ2-3, with TRBD2 matching over 10 bases. V was clipped by 1 base and J by 4 bases; unmatched bases: 2. Per the germline V gene, CDR1 is MNHNS and CDR2 is SASEGT. The CDR3 contains 15 residues. The chain's CDR3 is CASSEVSGGPDTQYF. CDR3 DNA: TGTGCCAGCAGTGAAGTTAGCGGGGGGCCAGATACGCAGTATTTT.

This chain links TRBV6-1 with TRBJ1-3; no clear D. The CDR3 sequence is 15 residues long. V lost 8 bases and J 2 bases, leaving 16 bases between the germline ends. CDR1 MNHNS and CDR2 SASEGT come from the germline V gene. In DNA, the CDR3 is TGTGCCAGCGCGGGGTCCGGGGAGGCTGGAAACACCATATATTTT. The encoded protein is CASAGSGEAGNTIYF.

The chain is built from TRBV15 and TRBJ1-3, with D unresolved. Germline loops: CDR1 LNHNV, CDR2 YYDKDF (reference sequence). This CDR3 comprises 14 residues. With 3 bases removed from V and 4 bases from J, the gap between germline ends came to 10 bases. CDR3 region: CATSSELWGNTIYF. The CDR3, as DNA: TGTGCCACCAGCAGCGAGTTGTGGGGAAACACCATATATTTT.

This clone was picked up one time. The DNA of the CDR3 is TGTGCCAGCAGTGAATTTACAGGCCTACTTGAGGAAAAACTGTTTTTT. The encoded protein is CASSEFTGLLEEKLFF. The chain uses TRBV6-1 and TRBJ1-4; TRBD1 is a possible D gene (5 bases). The V end lost 2 bases, the J end lost 8 bases, and 18 bases lay between the germline ends. This CDR3 is built from 16 residues. Per germline, CDR1 MNHNS and CDR2 SASEGT.